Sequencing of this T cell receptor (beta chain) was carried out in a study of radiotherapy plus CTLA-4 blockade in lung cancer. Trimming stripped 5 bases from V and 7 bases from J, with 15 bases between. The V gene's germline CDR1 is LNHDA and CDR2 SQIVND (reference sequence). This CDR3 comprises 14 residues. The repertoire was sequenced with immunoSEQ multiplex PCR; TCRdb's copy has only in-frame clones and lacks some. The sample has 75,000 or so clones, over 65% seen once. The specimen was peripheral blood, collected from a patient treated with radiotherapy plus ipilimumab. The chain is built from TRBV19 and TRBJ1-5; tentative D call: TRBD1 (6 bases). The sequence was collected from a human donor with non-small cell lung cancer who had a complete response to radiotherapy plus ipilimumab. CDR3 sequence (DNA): TGTGCCAGTAGTCCAAGGGGGGGGAACCAGCCCCAGCATTTT. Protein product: CASSPRGGNQPQHF.